One and the same sample provided the 7 T cell receptor beta chains below, sequenced in a study of T cells in Graves' hyperthyroidism and ophthalmopathy. Authors of the study amplified TCR beta CDR3 regions from RNA transcripts. Researchers ran a first-round RT-PCR on the TCR CDR3 using the HTBI primer set. Each CDR3 protein is one row after TCRdb ran MiXCR on the multiplex PCR reads. The table includes nearly 750,000 distinct CDR3 sequences, 35% detected once. What was sequenced was blood. The receptors stem from a woman in her 40s with Graves' hyperthyroidism.

Note on this clonotype: A much larger clone differs by one base, so this may be a read error. The V gene is TRBV12-3 or TRBV12-4, the J gene TRBJ2-6; a weak D match, TRBD1 (5 bases). The CDR3 is 13 amino acids. The CDR3: CASILSGANILTF. Written as DNA, the CDR3 is TGTGCCAGCATCCTCTCTGGGGCCAACATCCTGACTTTC.

CDR3 coding DNA: TGCAGTCCTGGGGGTAACACAGATACGCAGTATTTT. Translating gives CSPGGNTDTQYF. The chain recombines TRBV20-1 with TRBJ2-3, with D perhaps being TRBD1 or TRBD2 (5 bases each). This CDR3 region has 12 residues. V was shortened by 8 bases and J by 2 bases, with 11 bases between the two germline ends. Germline V lookup: CDR1 DFQATT, CDR2 SNEGSKA (reference sequence).

The V call is TRBV3-1, the J call TRBJ1-2, with D possibly TRBD1 on 5 matching bases. This CDR3 contains 13 residues. Germline-derived CDR1 and CDR2 are LGHDT and YNNKEL (reference sequence). V gave up 3 bases and J gave up 2 bases, with 7 bases separating them. The CDR3 region is CASSHEGNYGYTF. Here the CDR3 DNA reads TGTGCCAGCAGCCACGAGGGGAACTATGGCTACACCTTC.

The rearrangement uses TRBV7-9 and TRBJ2-2, with TRBD2 matching over 8 bases. Per the germline V gene, CDR1 is SEHNR and CDR2 is FQNEAQ (reference sequence). The CDR3 length is 15 residues. V gave up 4 bases and J gave up 3 bases; unmatched junction bases: 4. CDR3 region: CASSSGTSYTGELFF. The CDR3 region has the DNA TGTGCCAGCAGCTCCGGGACTAGTTACACCGGGGAGCTGTTTTTT.

This clonotype appeared a single time. An end of the junction differs from the germline gene, which may be a read error. The V and J genes are TRBV5-1 and TRBJ2-7, with TRBD2 matching over 9 bases. The germline V gene encodes CDR1 SGHRS and CDR2 YFSETQ. The CDR3 covers 14 residues. Here the CDR3 reads CASSLGTSLHEQYF. The CDR3 DNA follows: TGTGCCAGCAGCTTGGGGACTAGCTTACACGAGCAGTACTTC. The full variable domain, completed using reference TRBV5-1 and TRBJ2-7, is KAGVTQTPRYLIKTRGQQVTLSCSPISGHRSVSWYQQTPGQGLQFLFEYFSETQRNKGNFPGRFSGRQFSNSRSEMNVSTLELGDSALYLCASSLGTSLHEQYFGPGTRLTVT.

With regard to this clonotype: A junction end diverges from the germline sequence, so it may reflect a read error. V and J are TRBV5-4 and TRBJ2-7; 8 bases align to TRBD2. Germline CDR1 reads SGHNT; CDR2 reads YYREEE (reference sequence). The CDR3 length is 13 residues. The CDR3 reads CASSAGLVSEQYF. CDR3 nucleotide sequence: TGCGCCAGCAGTGCGGGACTAGTGAGCGAGCAGTACTTC.

The sample holds a few counts of this clonotype. The gene calls are TRBV13 and TRBJ2-5; D possibly corresponds to TRBD1 (6 bases). Trimming stripped 1 base from V and 13 bases from J, with 13 bases between. This CDR3 is 12 amino acids long. Per germline, CDR1 PRHDT and CDR2 FYEKMQ (reference sequence). CDR3 sequence: CASSLDAGQMYF. The CDR3 DNA is TGTGCCAGCAGCTTAGACGCAGGACAGATGTACTTC.